A single sample is the source of the 16 T cell receptor beta chains below, sequenced in a study of blood T cell repertoires in COVID-19. Profiled with immunoSEQ multiplex PCR; TCRdb holds only in-frame clones, not every one. Of around 230,000 clones listed, roughly 88% were seen once; the top ten hold about 2.1%. Input material: peripheral blood. The origin of the receptors is a man aged 35 to 55 who had recovered from COVID-19.

This chain uses TRBV6-2 or TRBV6-3 with TRBJ2-5; a weak D match, TRBD1 (5 bases). Looked up from germline, CDR1 is MNHEY and CDR2 is SVGEGT. V was shortened by 1 base and J by 2 bases, with 8 bases between the two germline ends. The CDR3 is 14 residues long. CDR3 amino acids: CASSYWGWQETQYF. The DNA of the CDR3 is TGTGCCAGCAGTTACTGGGGCTGGCAAGAGACCCAGTACTTC.

The V and J genes are TRBV4-3 and TRBJ2-7, with 10 nucleotides matching TRBD2. Germline V lookup: CDR1 LGHNA, CDR2 YSLEER. With V trimmed by 5 bases and J by 7 bases, 5 bases remained unmatched. The CDR3 runs to 13 residues. The CDR3 DNA follows: TGCGCCAGCAGCTTCACTAGCGGGGAAGAGCAGTACTTC. Translating gives CASSFTSGEEQYF.

CDR3 amino acids: CASSPPEGVGNTIYF. CDR3 sequence (DNA): TGTGCCAGCTCACCACCGGAAGGGGTCGGAAACACCATATATTTT. This sequence joins TRBV18 and TRBJ1-3; D perhaps matches TRBD1 (5 bases). V was shortened by 0 bases and J by 4 bases, with 10 bases between the two germline ends. Per germline, CDR1 KGHSH and CDR2 LQKENI. This CDR3 has 15 residues.

The V call is TRBV3-1 (or the pseudogene TRBV3-2), the J call TRBJ2-7; TRBD2 aligns across 10 bases. The CDR3 extends over 18 amino acids. Germline trimming cut 1 base from V and 6 bases from J; bases unmatched to any gene: 15. Germline-derived CDR1 and CDR2 are LGHDT and YNNKEL (reference sequence). CDR3 nucleotides: TGTGCCAGCAGCCAAGGATCGTGGGGGAGCGGGAGGGTGGTCGAGCAGTACTTC. It encodes CASSQGSWGSGRVVEQYF.

CDR3 loop: CASSGLAGIYNEQFF. As DNA, the CDR3 is TGTGCCAGCAGCGGACTAGCGGGGATATACAATGAGCAGTTCTTC. The chain uses TRBV9 and TRBJ2-1; 11 bases agree with TRBD2. CDR3 size: 15 residues. The germline V gene encodes CDR1 SGDLS and CDR2 YYNGEE. V gave up 3 bases and J gave up 4 bases; unmatched junction bases: 3.

The genes are TRBV29-1 and TRBJ2-7; 10 bases are a match to TRBD1. The V gene end was trimmed by 5 bases and the J gene end by 3 bases; junction bases not matched to a gene: 7. Looked up from germline, CDR1 is SQVTM and CDR2 is ANQGSEA. This CDR3 has 14 amino acids. CDR3 DNA: TGCAGCGTTCTAAAAGGACAGGGGGGCTACGAGCAGTACTTC. Its protein is CSVLKGQGGYEQYF.

The chain is built from TRBV3-1 (or the pseudogene TRBV3-2) and TRBJ2-1, with 8 positions matching TRBD2. The V gene's germline CDR1 is LGHDT and CDR2 YNNKEL (reference sequence). The CDR3 has 15 amino acids. With 8 bases clipped from V and 7 bases from J, the junction kept 13 bases outside the gene matches. The CDR3 DNA sequence: TGTGCCAGCCTCGGTGGGGGACTAGAGAATAATGAGCAGTTCTTC. It is translated as CASLGGGLENNEQFF.

This clone occurred many times. This sequence joins TRBV20-1 and TRBJ2-7; no firm D call. Germline V CDR1 and CDR2: DFQATT, SNEGSKA (reference sequence). CDR3 length: 11 amino acids. The V end lost 3 bases, the J end lost 3 bases, and 6 bases lay between the germline ends. The CDR3 DNA sequence: TGCAGTGCTAGGAACAGCTACGAGCAGTACTTC. It yields the protein CSARNSYEQYF.

The gene calls are TRBV9 and TRBJ2-5; 11 bases are shared with TRBD2. This CDR3 spans 13 amino acids. The V segment lost 4 bases and the J segment 5 bases; nucleotides outside the gene matches: 1. The germline V gene encodes CDR1 SGDLS and CDR2 YYNGEE. The CDR3 sequence: CASSRTSGETQYF. The CDR3 coding sequence is TGTGCCAGCAGCCGGACTAGCGGGGAGACCCAGTACTTC.

This clone was counted only a few times. The chain carries TRBV28 and TRBJ1-2; D call uncertain. The CDR3 runs to 13 residues. The V gene lost 5 bases and the J gene lost 6 bases, with 13 bases spanning the gap. The germline V gene has CDR1 MDHEN and CDR2 SYDVKM. The CDR3 loop is CASSLEMTDGYTF. The CDR3 coding sequence is TGTGCCAGCAGTCTAGAAATGACGGATGGCTACACCTTC.

J is TRBJ1-5 and V is TRBV5-8, with TRBD1 matching 8 bases. There are 14 residues in the CDR3. Germline CDR1 reads SGHTS; CDR2 reads YDEGEE. The V and J ends lost 4 bases and 10 bases, in that order; junction bases with no gene match: 10. CDR3 sequence reads: CASSTTGGGRPQHF. The CDR3 bases are TGTGCCAGCAGCACCACAGGGGGAGGACGTCCCCAGCATTTT.

This clone has only a few counts. This rearrangement joins TRBV11-2 to TRBJ2-5; TRBD1 agrees at 9 bases. The CDR3 is 14 amino acids. J was trimmed by 4 bases and V by 6 bases; bases with no gene match: 6. Germline CDR1 is SGHAT and CDR2 is FQNNGV. The CDR3 DNA reads TGTGCCAGCAGGGCTACAGGGGGCAGAGAGACCCAGTACTTC. Amino acid sequence: CASRATGGRETQYF.

The V gene is TRBV10-1, the J gene TRBJ2-1; 10 nucleotides line up with TRBD2. Germline V gene sequence: CDR1 WNHNN, CDR2 SYGVQD (reference sequence). This CDR3 is 16 amino acids long. The junction had 12 bases not matched to a gene; V was cut back by 6 bases and J by 7 bases. The chain's CDR3 is CASSTSPSGRANEQFF. In DNA, the CDR3 is TGCGCCAGCAGCACGAGTCCCAGCGGGAGGGCGAATGAGCAGTTCTTC.

The rearrangement joins TRBV20-1 to TRBJ2-1; D perhaps matches TRBD2 (5 bases). CDR1 and CDR2 from the germline V gene are DFQATT and SNEGSKA (reference sequence). The V and J ends lost 6 bases and 9 bases respectively, with 9 bases between them. The length of the CDR3 is 10 residues. DNA of the CDR3: TGCAGTGCGAGGGCGGGTGAGCAGTTCTTC. Translating it yields CSARAGEQFF.

The chain carries TRBV2 and TRBJ1-3; TRBD1 agrees at 9 bases. This CDR3 is built from 19 residues. The V gene end was trimmed by 0 bases and the J gene end by 0 bases; junction bases not matched to a gene: 9. Germline V lookup: CDR1 SNHLY, CDR2 FYNNEI. The CDR3 here is CASSEARTGDLFSGNTIYF. CDR3 sequence (DNA): TGTGCCAGCAGTGAAGCTAGGACAGGGGACCTTTTCTCTGGAAACACCATATATTTT.

The chain joins TRBV6-5 to TRBJ1-6; maybe TRBD1 (6 bases). V shed 5 bases and J shed 8 bases, with 16 bases lying between them. Germline V gives CDR1 MNHEY, CDR2 SVGAGI. The CDR3 runs to 15 residues. The CDR3 is CASSPPDRLYSPLHF. CDR3 in DNA: TGTGCCAGCAGTCCCCCAGACAGGCTATATTCACCCCTCCACTTT.